These T cell receptor beta chains were read from a single sample in a study of TIL therapy for anti-PD-1-resistant metastatic lung cancer. The protocol was immunoSEQ multiplex PCR, while the TCRdb copy is restricted to in-frame clones and leaves out a portion. Among some 45,000 clones listed, 70% to 90% were seen once. Sequenced here: blood, sampled at baseline. These receptors originate from a person between 30 and 79 years old with non-small cell lung cancer. The CDR3 runs from the conserved cysteine through the conserved F or W. D genes are given only for firm matches. Only part of the rows carry a size: once, few, many, or a class if the clone is expanded.

cdr3_length	clone_size	v_call	d_call	j_call	cdr3_nt	cdr3_aa
14	once	TRBV6-5	NA	TRBJ2-7	TGTGCCAGCACCCGGGGTCGAGGTCTGAACGAGCAGTACTTC	CASTRGRGLNEQYF
16	NA	TRBV15	TRBD2	TRBJ2-3	TGTGCCACCAGCAGAGGGGAGCGGGGGGGCACAGATACGCAGTATTTT	CATSRGERGGTDTQYF
15	NA	TRBV24-1	TRBD1	TRBJ2-7	TGTGCCACCGGAGCTGAACAGGGGAGCTCCTACGAGCAGTACTTC	CATGAEQGSSYEQYF
14	NA	TRBV12-5	NA	TRBJ2-5	TGTGCTAGTGGTAGGCGAGAGGGGCAAGAGACCCAGTACTTC	CASGRREGQETQYF
15	once	TRBV11-2	TRBD1	TRBJ2-7	TGTGCCAGCAGCTCGATACGGGACAGCTCCTACGAGCAGTACTTC	CASSSIRDSSYEQYF
16	NA	TRBV3-1/TRBV3-2	NA	TRBJ2-2	TGTGCCAGCAGCCCCGGGATCCGGAGAGGCACCGGGGAGCTGTTTTTT	CASSPGIRRGTGELFF
16	few	TRBV27	TRBD1	TRBJ1-1	TGTGCCAGCAGTACACCCACCGACAGGGGGCCCACTGAAGCTTTCTTT	CASSTPTDRGPTEAFF
14	NA	TRBV7-9	NA	TRBJ2-7	TGTGCCAGCAGCCTAGGGGGGTGGGACTACGAGCAGTACTTC	CASSLGGWDYEQYF
14	NA	TRBV5-1	NA	TRBJ2-5	TGCGCCAGCAGCTTCCCAGGACAGATAGAGACCCAGTACTTC	CASSFPGQIETQYF
13	NA	TRBV14	NA	TRBJ2-3	TGTGCCAGCAGCCCGGACAGACAGGATACGCAGTATTTT	CASSPDRQDTQYF
13	once	TRBV6-5	TRBD1	TRBJ2-7	TGTGCCAGCAGTCCAGGGGGCTCCTACGAGCAGTACTTC	CASSPGGSYEQYF
12	NA	TRBV6-5	NA	TRBJ1-2	TGTGCCAGCGGGGGGCAGGGCTATGGCTACACCTTC	CASGGQGYGYTF
13	NA	TRBV18	NA	TRBJ2-7	TGTGCCAGCTCACCACGGGTTAGCTACGAGCAGTACTTC	CASSPRVSYEQYF
15	NA	TRBV5-1	TRBD2	TRBJ2-1	TGCGCCAGCAGCTTGGAGGCTAGCGGTAGCAATGAGCAGTTCTTC	CASSLEASGSNEQFF
15	NA	TRBV13	TRBD1	TRBJ2-7	TGTGCCAGCAGCCAAAAGACAGGGTACGGGAACGAGCAGTACTTC	CASSQKTGYGNEQYF
10	NA	TRBV10-3	NA	TRBJ2-1	TGTGCCACCTATAACAATGAGCAGTTCTTC	CATYNNEQFF
15	NA	TRBV3-1/TRBV3-2	TRBD1	TRBJ2-7	TGTGCCAGCAGCCCCCGGACAGGGGGCTTGTACGAGCAGTACTTC	CASSPRTGGLYEQYF
14	NA	TRBV19	TRBD1	TRBJ1-1	TGTGCCAGTAGTATTCAGGGGGCGGACACTGAAGCTTTCTTT	CASSIQGADTEAFF
13	NA	TRBV11-3	NA	TRBJ2-2	TGTGCCAGCAGCTTAACCCGGACCGGGGAGCTGTTTTTT	CASSLTRTGELFF
13	NA	TRBV3-1/TRBV3-2	NA	TRBJ2-7	TGTGCCAGCAGCCCCTCGGGGGTCTACGAGCAGTACTTC	CASSPSGVYEQYF